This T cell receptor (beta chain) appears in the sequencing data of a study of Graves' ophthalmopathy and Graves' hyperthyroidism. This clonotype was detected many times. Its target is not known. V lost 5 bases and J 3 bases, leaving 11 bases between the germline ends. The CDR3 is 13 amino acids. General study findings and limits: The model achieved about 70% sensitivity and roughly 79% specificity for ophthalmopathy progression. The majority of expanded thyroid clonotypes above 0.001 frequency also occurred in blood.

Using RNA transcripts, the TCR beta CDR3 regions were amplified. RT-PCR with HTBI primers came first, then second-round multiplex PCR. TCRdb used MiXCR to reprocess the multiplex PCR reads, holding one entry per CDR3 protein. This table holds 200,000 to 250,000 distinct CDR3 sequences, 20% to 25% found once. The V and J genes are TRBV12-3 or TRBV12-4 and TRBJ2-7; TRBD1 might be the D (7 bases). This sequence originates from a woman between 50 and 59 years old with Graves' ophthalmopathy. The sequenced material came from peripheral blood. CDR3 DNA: TGTGCCAGCAGTCGACAGGGAGGCTACGAGCAGTACTTC. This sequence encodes CASSRQGGYEQYF.